Below, one T cell receptor beta chain is given with its context. Thawed PBMCs were FACS-sorted into unstimulated CD4+CD25+CD127- regulatory T cells, CD4+CD25- non-regulatory cells, CD4 and CD8 cells. Some clones are missing from TCRdb's copy, which holds only in-frame ones; the method was immunoSEQ multiplex PCR. This table holds around 52,000 clones, around 83% found once. The sample originates from a study of Tregs in tolerant kidney transplant recipients. The CDR3 length is 15 residues. From germline, CDR1 is SGHDT and CDR2 YYEEEE. Trimming pared 4 bases from V and 3 bases from J, leaving 15 bases between.

The chain is built from TRBV5-6 and TRBJ2-3, with D possibly called TRBD1 or TRBD2 (6 bases each). This TCR came from a human donor in good health. The sample taken for sequencing was CD4+ T cells from blood. The CDR3: CASSPFGGPTDTQYF. The CDR3 nucleotides are TGTGCCAGCAGCCCGTTTGGGGGGCCGACAGATACGCAGTATTTT.